Below are 23 T cell receptor beta chains sequenced from a single sample in a study of blood T cell repertoires in COVID-19. Repertoires were generated with immunoSEQ multiplex PCR, while TCRdb's copy carries only in-frame clones and drops some. The data show approximately 70,000 clones, 82% seen once. Sequenced sample: peripheral blood. Receptors were obtained from a human donor in a cohort sampled during active COVID-19.

This sequence joins TRBV6-5 and TRBJ1-2, with 9 bases fitting TRBD1. V shed 6 bases, J shed 2 bases, and the junction held 7 bases outside the gene matches. This CDR3 is built from 15 residues. Germline CDR1 is MNHEY and CDR2 is SVGAGI. CDR3 in amino acids: CASRPGQGLNYGYTF. The CDR3 DNA reads as TGTGCCAGCAGACCGGGACAGGGTTTAAACTATGGCTACACCTTC.

Only a few counts were recorded for this clone. This chain uses TRBV3-1 (or the pseudogene TRBV3-2) with TRBJ2-1, with 11 bases that match TRBD1. The germline V gene has CDR1 LGHDT and CDR2 YNNKEL (reference sequence). Losses at the gene ends were 4 bases for V and 6 bases for J; bases not matched to a gene: 11. The CDR3 runs to 17 residues. CDR3 residues: CASSRVLGQGAGNEQFF. DNA for the CDR3: TGTGCCAGCAGCCGCGTACTCGGACAGGGGGCAGGCAATGAGCAGTTCTTC.

In DNA form, the CDR3 reads TGCGCCAGCAGCCGAGACCCAGCGAATCAGCCCCAGCATTTT. It yields the protein CASSRDPANQPQHF. This rearrangement joins TRBV5-1 to TRBJ1-5; D unclear. V dropped 4 bases and J dropped 4 bases, with 12 bases sitting between them. This CDR3 is built from 14 residues. Germline CDR1 SGHRS, CDR2 YFSETQ.

Only a few counts were recorded for this clone. J is TRBJ1-1 and V is TRBV29-1; 9 positions agree with TRBD1. The V segment lost 7 bases and the J segment 3 bases; nucleotides outside the gene matches: 9. There are 14 residues in the CDR3. Germline V gene sequence: CDR1 SQVTM, CDR2 ANQGSEA. DNA of the CDR3: TGCAGCGCCACTAGGGACAGGGAAGACACTGAAGCTTTCTTT. Translation gives CSATRDREDTEAFF.

This clone was seen just once. The rearrangement joins TRBV19 to TRBJ1-2; the D gene is possibly TRBD1 (5 bases). Looked up from germline, CDR1 is LNHDA and CDR2 is SQIVND (reference sequence). The CDR3 runs 13 residues. The germline V and J ends were trimmed by 7 bases and 6 bases, with 15 bases remaining between them. The DNA of the CDR3 is TGTGCCAGTACCGCGGGACCGACAAATGGCTACACCTTC. Protein product: CASTAGPTNGYTF.

This clone was recorded a few times. The chain links TRBV4-1 to TRBJ2-1; D may be TRBD2 (5 bases). Looked up from germline, CDR1 is MGHRA and CDR2 is YSYEKL. The CDR3 covers 15 residues. V lost 2 bases and J lost 4, with 12 bases in between. CDR3 in DNA: TGCGCCAGCAGCCAAACATCGGACTCTTACAATGAGCAGTTCTTC. The encoded protein is CASSQTSDSYNEQFF.

This chain links TRBV5-1 with TRBJ2-7; 11 nucleotides line up with TRBD2. The V gene end was trimmed by 2 bases and the J gene end by 5 bases; junction bases not matched to a gene: 6. The CDR3 is 15 residues long. Germline V gives CDR1 SGHRS, CDR2 YFSETQ. Here the CDR3 DNA reads TGCGCCAGCAGCTTAGCTAGCGGGGGGCTCCACGAGCAGTACTTC. It encodes CASSLASGGLHEQYF.

This clone was observed a handful of times. The CDR3 region is CASSGQSVCTF. The CDR3 coding sequence is TGTGCCAGCTCAGGACAGTCAGTTTGCACCTTC. The gene calls are TRBV18 and TRBJ1-2; D perhaps matches TRBD1 (6 bases). Looked up from germline, CDR1 is KGHSH and CDR2 is LQKENI. The CDR3 is 11 residues long. V dropped 5 bases and J dropped 13 bases, with 14 bases sitting between them.

The chain joins TRBV5-1 to TRBJ1-4; D gene unclear. This CDR3 comprises 15 residues. The germline V and J ends were trimmed by 2 bases and 5 bases, with 13 bases remaining between them. Germline V gene sequence: CDR1 SGHRS, CDR2 YFSETQ. The CDR3 DNA reads as TGCGCCAGCAGCTTTCAGCGGGGTAGAAATGAAAAACTGTTTTTT. Translation gives CASSFQRGRNEKLFF.

The CDR3 sequence is CASSYRQGFQQDEQYF. The CDR3, as DNA: TGTGCCAGCAGTTACCGACAGGGCTTTCAACAGGACGAGCAGTACTTC. This chain joins TRBV6-2 or TRBV6-3 and TRBJ2-7, with 7 nucleotides matching TRBD1. J was trimmed by 5 bases and V by 2 bases; bases with no gene match: 12. CDR1 is MNHEY and CDR2 is SVGEGT in the germline V gene. CDR3 length equals 16 residues.

The rearrangement links TRBV5-1 to TRBJ1-6, with D tentatively TRBD1 (5 bases). Germline lookup yields CDR1 SGHRS and CDR2 YFSETQ. The CDR3 spans 15 residues. Trimming removed 4 bases at V and 8 bases at J, with 16 bases between. The CDR3 loop is CASSPRTSRDSPLHF. In DNA form, the CDR3 reads TGCGCCAGCAGCCCCAGGACATCTCGGGATTCACCCCTCCACTTT.

The V call is TRBV5-1, the J call TRBJ2-6; D is possibly TRBD1 (5 bases). Per germline, CDR1 SGHRS and CDR2 YFSETQ. V gave up 4 bases and J gave up 0 bases, with 11 bases separating them. The CDR3 is made up of 16 amino acids. The CDR3 coding sequence is TGCGCCAGCAGCGTTACAGGAAGCTCTGGGGCCAACGTCCTGACTTTC. Translated, it gives CASSVTGSSGANVLTF.

This sequence joins TRBV11-2 and TRBJ2-7, with 8 bases lining up with TRBD1. Per germline, CDR1 SGHAT and CDR2 FQNNGV. J lost 3 bases, V lost 3 bases, and 10 bases had no gene match. The CDR3 length is 16 residues. The CDR3 DNA follows: TGTGCCAGCAGCTTCGGGGACAGGAGGGATTGCTACGAGCAGTACTTC. Translated, it gives CASSFGDRRDCYEQYF.

V usage is TRBV5-1 and J usage is TRBJ2-7; TRBD2 matches at 8 bases. The length of the CDR3 is 14 residues. Germline loops: CDR1 SGHRS, CDR2 YFSETQ. Losses at the gene ends were 4 bases for V and 0 bases for J; bases not matched to a gene: 3. CDR3 in amino acids: CASSPTSGSYEQYF. CDR3 in DNA: TGCGCCAGCAGCCCAACTAGCGGCTCCTACGAGCAGTACTTC.

The chain carries TRBV11-2 and TRBJ1-2; 9 nucleotides align to TRBD1. The CDR3 contains 12 residues. V was pared by 8 bases and J by 5 bases, with 3 bases of the junction left unmatched. In germline, CDR1 is SGHAT, CDR2 FQNNGV. CDR3 DNA sequence: TGTGCCAGCGGGGACAGGGTTTATGGCTACACCTTC. This encodes CASGDRVYGYTF.

The chain employs TRBV4-2 and TRBJ1-4; TRBD1 agrees at 7 bases. The CDR3 is made up of 15 amino acids. Germline lookup yields CDR1 LGHNA and CDR2 YNFKEQ. The junction had 8 bases not matched to a gene; V was cut back by 4 bases and J by 6 bases. The CDR3 loop reads CASSRTDRDDEKLFF. For the CDR3, the DNA is TGTGCCAGCAGCCGAACTGACAGGGATGATGAAAAACTGTTTTTT.

The V gene is TRBV6-5, the J gene TRBJ2-7; 8 bases match TRBD1. V trimming: 10 bases; J trimming: 0 bases; junction bases outside the gene matches: 8. The CDR3 spans 14 residues. The V gene's germline CDR1 is MNHEY and CDR2 SVGAGI. Written as DNA, the CDR3 is TGTGCCACTACATGGGGACAGGCCTCCTACGAGCAGTACTTC. It translates to CATTWGQASYEQYF.

The chain couples TRBV19 to TRBJ2-7; 9 bases fit TRBD2. The length of the CDR3 is 16 residues. The V and J ends lost 2 bases and 3 bases, in that order; junction bases with no gene match: 8. Germline CDR1 reads LNHDA; CDR2 reads SQIVND (reference sequence). As DNA, the CDR3 is TGTGCCAGTAGTATAAGGGCTAGCGGGGCCCTCTACGAGCAGTACTTC. This codes for CASSIRASGALYEQYF.

The rearrangement uses TRBV5-1 and TRBJ2-3; a possible D gene is TRBD1 (6 bases). There are 14 residues in the CDR3. Deletions cut 0 bases from V and 5 bases from J, with 10 bases between. Germline V gene lookup returns CDR1 SGHRS and CDR2 YFSETQ. In nucleotides, the CDR3 is TGCGCCAGCAGCTTGGGACAGGATGGAGATACGCAGTATTTT. The encoded protein is CASSLGQDGDTQYF. Complete variable domain (other parts from reference TRBV5-1 and TRBJ2-3): KAGVTQTPRYLIKTRGQQVTLSCSPISGHRSVSWYQQTPGQGLQFLFEYFSETQRNKGNFPGRFSGRQFSNSRSEMNVSTLELGDSALYLCASSLGQDGDTQYFGPGTRLTVL.

This clone was observed once. The chain joins TRBV10-3 to TRBJ1-2, with TRBD1 matching over 8 bases. CDR3 length: 15 amino acids. The junction had 7 bases not matched to a gene; V was cut back by 0 bases and J by 7 bases. CDR1 is ENHRY, CDR2 SYGVKD, per germline. The chain's CDR3 is CAISESATGAVGYTF. For the CDR3, the DNA is TGTGCCATCAGTGAGTCCGCGACAGGGGCCGTTGGCTACACCTTC.

The V and J genes are TRBV7-9 and TRBJ1-3; D is uncertain. Germline V lookup: CDR1 SEHNR, CDR2 FQNEAQ (reference sequence). The CDR3 covers 16 residues. V dropped 4 bases and J dropped 0 bases, with 13 bases sitting between them. Here the CDR3 DNA reads TGTGCCAGCAGCTATAGACCCCACAGCTCTGGAAACACCATATATTTT. Amino acid sequence: CASSYRPHSSGNTIYF.

The rearrangement joins TRBV20-1 to TRBJ1-5, with a tentative D call TRBD1 (6 bases). Trimming stripped 6 bases from V and 4 bases from J, with 16 bases between. The CDR3 sequence is 14 residues long. Germline CDR1 DFQATT, CDR2 SNEGSKA (reference sequence). CDR3 DNA: TGCAGTGCGAGTACAGGGATTGGAAATCAGCCCCAGCATTTT. It translates to CSASTGIGNQPQHF.

With respect to this clone: Other DNA sequences in the sample encode the same CDR3. The V gene is TRBV19, the J gene TRBJ2-1, with D possibly TRBD1 on 5 matching bases. The CDR3 extends over 12 amino acids. V was pared by 2 bases and J by 7 bases, with 6 bases between. CDR1 LNHDA and CDR2 SQIVND come from the germline V gene (reference sequence). CDR3 sequence reads: CASSIPGNEQFF. For the CDR3, the DNA is TGTGCCAGTAGTATACCAGGGAATGAGCAGTTCTTC.